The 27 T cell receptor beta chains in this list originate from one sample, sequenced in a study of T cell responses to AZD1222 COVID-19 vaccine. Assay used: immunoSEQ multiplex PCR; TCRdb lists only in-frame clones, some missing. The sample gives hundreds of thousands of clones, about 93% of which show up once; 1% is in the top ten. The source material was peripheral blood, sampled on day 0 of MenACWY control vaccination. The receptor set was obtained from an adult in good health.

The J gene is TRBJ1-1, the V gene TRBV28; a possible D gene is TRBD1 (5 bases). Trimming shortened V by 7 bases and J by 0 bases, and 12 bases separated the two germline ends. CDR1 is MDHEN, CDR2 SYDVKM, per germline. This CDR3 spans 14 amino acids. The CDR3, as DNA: TGTGCCAGCACCCTGGGGGTGATGAACACTGAAGCTTTCTTT. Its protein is CASTLGVMNTEAFF.

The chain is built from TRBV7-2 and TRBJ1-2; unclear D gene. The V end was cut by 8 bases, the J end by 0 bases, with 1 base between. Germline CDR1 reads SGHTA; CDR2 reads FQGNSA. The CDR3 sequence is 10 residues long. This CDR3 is CASANYGYTF. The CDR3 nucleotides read TGTGCCAGCGCTAACTATGGCTACACCTTC.

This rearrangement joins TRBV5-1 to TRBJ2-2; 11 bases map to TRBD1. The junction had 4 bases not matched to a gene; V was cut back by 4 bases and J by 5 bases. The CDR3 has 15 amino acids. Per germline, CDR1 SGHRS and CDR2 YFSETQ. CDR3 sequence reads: CASSADRGLTGELFF. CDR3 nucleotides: TGCGCCAGCAGCGCGGACAGGGGGCTAACCGGGGAGCTGTTTTTT.

DNA of the CDR3: TGTGCCAGCAGCCAAGATAACAGGCGGAACACTGAAGCTTTCTTT. Translated, it gives CASSQDNRRNTEAFF. The chain recombines TRBV4-2 with TRBJ1-1, with D tentatively TRBD1 (5 bases). V gave up 0 bases and J gave up 1 base, with 9 bases separating them. The CDR3 totals 15 residues. CDR1 and CDR2 from the germline V gene are LGHNA and YNFKEQ.

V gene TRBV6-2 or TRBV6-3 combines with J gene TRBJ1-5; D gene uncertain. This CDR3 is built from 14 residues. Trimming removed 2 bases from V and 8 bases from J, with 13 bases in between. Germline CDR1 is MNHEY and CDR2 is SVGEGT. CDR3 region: CASSYGKAGKPQHF. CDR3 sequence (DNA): TGTGCCAGCAGTTACGGGAAAGCAGGTAAGCCCCAGCATTTT.

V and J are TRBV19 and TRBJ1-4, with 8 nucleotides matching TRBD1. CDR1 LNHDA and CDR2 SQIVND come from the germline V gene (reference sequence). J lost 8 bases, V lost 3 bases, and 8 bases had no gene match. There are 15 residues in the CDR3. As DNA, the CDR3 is TGTGCCAGTAGTATCCGGACAGGGACGTCGGAAAAACTGTTTTTT. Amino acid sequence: CASSIRTGTSEKLFF.

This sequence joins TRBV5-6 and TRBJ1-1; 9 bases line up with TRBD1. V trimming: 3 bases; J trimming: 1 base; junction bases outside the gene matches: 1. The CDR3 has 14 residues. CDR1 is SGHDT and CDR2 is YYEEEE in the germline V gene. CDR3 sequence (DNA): TGTGCCAGCAGCTCGGGACAGGGGAACACTGAAGCTTTCTTT. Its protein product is CASSSGQGNTEAFF.

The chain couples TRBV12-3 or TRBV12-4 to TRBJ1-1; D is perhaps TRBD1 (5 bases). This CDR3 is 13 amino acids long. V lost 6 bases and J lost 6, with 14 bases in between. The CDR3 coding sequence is TGTGCCAGCAGACAAACCGGGGGGGCTGAAGCTTTCTTT. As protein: CASRQTGGAEAFF.

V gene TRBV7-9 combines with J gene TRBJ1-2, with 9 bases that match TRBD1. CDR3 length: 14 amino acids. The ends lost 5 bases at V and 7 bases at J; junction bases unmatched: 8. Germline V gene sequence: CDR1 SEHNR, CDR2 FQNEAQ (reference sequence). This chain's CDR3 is CASSPGQGYAGYTF. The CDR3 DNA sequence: TGTGCCAGCAGCCCCGGACAGGGGTACGCTGGCTACACCTTC.

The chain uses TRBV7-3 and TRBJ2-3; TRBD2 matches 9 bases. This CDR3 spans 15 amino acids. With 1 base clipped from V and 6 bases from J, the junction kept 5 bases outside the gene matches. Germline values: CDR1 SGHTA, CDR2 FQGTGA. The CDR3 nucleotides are TGTGCCAGCAGCTTAAGGCTAGCGGGACCCGATACGCAGTATTTT. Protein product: CASSLRLAGPDTQYF.

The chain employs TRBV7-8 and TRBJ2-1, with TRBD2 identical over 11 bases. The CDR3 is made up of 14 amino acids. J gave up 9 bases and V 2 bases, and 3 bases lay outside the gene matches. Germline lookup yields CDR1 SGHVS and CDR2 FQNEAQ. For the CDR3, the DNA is TGTGCCAGCAGCTTACTAGCGGGGGGCTTTGAGCAGTTCTTC. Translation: CASSLLAGGFEQFF.

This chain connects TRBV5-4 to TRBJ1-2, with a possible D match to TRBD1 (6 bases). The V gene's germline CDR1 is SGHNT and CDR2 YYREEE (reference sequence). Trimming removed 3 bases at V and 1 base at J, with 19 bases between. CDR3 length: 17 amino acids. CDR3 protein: CASSYPIRQAHNYGYTF. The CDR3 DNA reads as TGTGCCAGCAGCTACCCCATAAGACAGGCCCATAACTATGGCTACACCTTC.

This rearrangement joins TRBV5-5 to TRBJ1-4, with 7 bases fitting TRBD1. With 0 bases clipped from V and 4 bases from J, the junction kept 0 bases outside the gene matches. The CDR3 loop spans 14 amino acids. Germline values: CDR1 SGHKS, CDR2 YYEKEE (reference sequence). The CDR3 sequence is CASSLDRGNEKLFF. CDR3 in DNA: TGTGCCAGCAGCTTGGACAGGGGTAATGAAAAACTGTTTTTT.

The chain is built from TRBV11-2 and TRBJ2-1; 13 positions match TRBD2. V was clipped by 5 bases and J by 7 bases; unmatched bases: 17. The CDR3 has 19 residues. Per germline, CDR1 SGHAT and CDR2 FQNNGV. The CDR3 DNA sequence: TGTGCCAGCAGCCCAGGGACTAGCGGGGTAGCGTTTTTGTCAAATGAGCAGTTCTTC. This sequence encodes CASSPGTSGVAFLSNEQFF.

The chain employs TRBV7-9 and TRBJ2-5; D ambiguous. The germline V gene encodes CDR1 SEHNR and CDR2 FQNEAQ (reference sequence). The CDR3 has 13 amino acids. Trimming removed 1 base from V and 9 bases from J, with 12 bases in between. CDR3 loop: CASSLDGSRAQYF. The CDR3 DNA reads TGTGCCAGCAGCTTAGATGGTAGCCGGGCCCAGTACTTC.

The CDR3 loop is CATSSQGNVQPQHF. CDR3 DNA: TGTGCCACCAGTTCACAGGGGAACGTTCAGCCCCAGCATTTT. This sequence joins TRBV24-1 and TRBJ1-5; 7 bases are shared with TRBD1. This CDR3 has 14 amino acids. V dropped 6 bases and J dropped 6; count of bases not matched to a gene: 7. The germline V gene has CDR1 KGHDR and CDR2 SFDVKD.

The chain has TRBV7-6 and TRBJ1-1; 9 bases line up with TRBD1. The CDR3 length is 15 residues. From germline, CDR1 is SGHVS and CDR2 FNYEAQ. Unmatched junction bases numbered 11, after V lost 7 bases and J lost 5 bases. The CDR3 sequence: CASTKRDRVDTEAFF. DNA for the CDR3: TGTGCCAGCACGAAGAGGGACAGGGTGGATACTGAAGCTTTCTTT.

As DNA, the CDR3 is TGTGCCAGCAGCCAAGTCGACTCCGTGTTGTTCTTC. Translation gives CASSQVDSVLFF. The rearrangement joins TRBV3-1 (or the pseudogene TRBV3-2) to TRBJ2-1; D ambiguous. The V and J ends lost 1 base and 15 bases respectively, with 13 bases between them. The CDR3 has 12 amino acids. Germline CDR1 LGHDT, CDR2 YNNKEL (reference sequence).

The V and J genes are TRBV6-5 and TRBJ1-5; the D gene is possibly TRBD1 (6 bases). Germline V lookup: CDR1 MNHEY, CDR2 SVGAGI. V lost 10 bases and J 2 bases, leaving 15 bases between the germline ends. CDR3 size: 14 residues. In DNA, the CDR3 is TGTGCCACCACAGGGTGGGGGCGCAATCAGCCCCAGCATTTT. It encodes CATTGWGRNQPQHF.

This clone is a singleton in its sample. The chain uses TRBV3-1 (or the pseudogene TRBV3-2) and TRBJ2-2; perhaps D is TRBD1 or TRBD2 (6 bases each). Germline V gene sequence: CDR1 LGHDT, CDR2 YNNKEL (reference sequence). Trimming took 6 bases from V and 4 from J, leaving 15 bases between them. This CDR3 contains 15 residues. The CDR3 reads CASRPSGEVTGELFF. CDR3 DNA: TGTGCCAGCAGACCCTCAGGGGAGGTCACCGGGGAGCTGTTTTTT.

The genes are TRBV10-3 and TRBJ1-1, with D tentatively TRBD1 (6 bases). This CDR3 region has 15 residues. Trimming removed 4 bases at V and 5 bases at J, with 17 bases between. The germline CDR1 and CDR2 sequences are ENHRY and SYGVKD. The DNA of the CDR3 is TGTGCCATCAGTGCGGGGGGGGACATAGGGACTGAAGCTTTCTTT. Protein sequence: CAISAGGDIGTEAFF.

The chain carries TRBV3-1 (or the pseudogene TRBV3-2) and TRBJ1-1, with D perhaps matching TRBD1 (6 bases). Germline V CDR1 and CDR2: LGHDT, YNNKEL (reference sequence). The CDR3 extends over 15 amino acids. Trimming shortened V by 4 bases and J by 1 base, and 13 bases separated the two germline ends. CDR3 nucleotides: TGTGCCAGCAGCCGGGGGGCAGGGCGGAACACTGAAGCTTTCTTT. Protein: CASSRGAGRNTEAFF.

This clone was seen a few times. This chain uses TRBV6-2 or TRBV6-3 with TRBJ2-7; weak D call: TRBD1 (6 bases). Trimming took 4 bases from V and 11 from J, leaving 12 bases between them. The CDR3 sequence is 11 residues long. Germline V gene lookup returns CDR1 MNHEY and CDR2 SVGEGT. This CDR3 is CASSSGRTEYF. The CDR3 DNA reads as TGTGCCAGCAGTTCTGGACGGACAGAGTACTTC.

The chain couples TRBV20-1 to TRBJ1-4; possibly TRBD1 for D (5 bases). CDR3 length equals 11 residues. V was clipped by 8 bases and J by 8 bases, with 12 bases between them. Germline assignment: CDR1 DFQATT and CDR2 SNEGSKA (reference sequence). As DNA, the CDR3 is TGCAGTCCCGGGGCGGGGGAAAAACTGTTTTTT. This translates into CSPGAGEKLFF.

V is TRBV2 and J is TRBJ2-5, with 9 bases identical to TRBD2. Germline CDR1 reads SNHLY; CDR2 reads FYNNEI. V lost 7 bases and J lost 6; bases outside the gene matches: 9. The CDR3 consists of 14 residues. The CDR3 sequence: CASNGGGASKTQYF. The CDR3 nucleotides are TGTGCCAGCAACGGCGGGGGGGCGTCAAAGACCCAGTACTTC.

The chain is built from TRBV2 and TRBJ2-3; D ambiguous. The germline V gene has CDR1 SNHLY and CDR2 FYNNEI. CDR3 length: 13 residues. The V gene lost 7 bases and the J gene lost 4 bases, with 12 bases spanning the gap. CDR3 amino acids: CASKMGKPDTQYF. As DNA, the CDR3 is TGTGCCAGCAAGATGGGGAAACCAGATACGCAGTATTTT.

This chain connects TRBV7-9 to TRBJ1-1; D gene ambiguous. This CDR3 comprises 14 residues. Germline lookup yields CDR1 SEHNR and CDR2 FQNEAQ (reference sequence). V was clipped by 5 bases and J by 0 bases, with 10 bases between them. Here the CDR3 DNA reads TGTGCCAGCAGCGGAGGACTGATGAACACTGAAGCTTTCTTT. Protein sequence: CASSGGLMNTEAFF.